The 25 T cell receptor beta chains in this list originate from one sample, sequenced in a study of T cells expressing NK-cell markers. One entry per CDR3 protein, without DNA, is what TCRdb gives after re-calling the 5' RACE reads. Its table records roughly 150,000 distinct CDR3 sequences. The sequencing sample was made of blood T cells: a sorted CD56 or NKG2C T cell subset, CD4+ or CD8+ T cells, or bulk PBMC T cells (not recorded which). The source is a woman aged 18-70 years in good health.

V is TRBV14 and J is TRBJ2-3; as DNA is missing, the TRBD2 call by TCRdb cannot be tested. CDR3 length: 18 residues. Germline assignment: CDR1 SGHDN and CDR2 FVKESK. CDR3 sequence reads: CASSQTRGGPLGTDTQYF.

The chain carries TRBV19 and TRBJ2-1; TCRdb returns TRBD2, unconfirmable since there is no DNA. Per the germline V gene, CDR1 is LNHDA and CDR2 is SQIVND (reference sequence). This CDR3 has 15 residues. This CDR3 is CASSPSSGGAVEQFF.

V usage is TRBV18 and J usage is TRBJ2-5; TCRdb selects TRBD2, and the lack of DNA leaves this call unchecked. The CDR3 runs to 17 residues. Germline V gene data show CDR1 as KGHSH and CDR2 as LQKENI. Here the CDR3 reads CASSPLGLAGRGETQYF.

The V and J genes are TRBV29-1 and TRBJ2-2; the D call of TRBD1 rests on TCRdb alone, since no DNA is present to check it. CDR1 SQVTM and CDR2 ANQGSEA come from the germline V gene. The CDR3 loop spans 12 amino acids. The CDR3 reads CSVGGHNGELFF.

The chain recombines TRBV5-1 with TRBJ2-1. The CDR3 loop spans 15 amino acids. CDR1 is SGHRS and CDR2 is YFSETQ in the germline V gene. This CDR3 reads CASSLLGMVYNEQFF. Full variable domain (outside the CDR3, taken from reference TRBV5-1 and TRBJ2-1): KAGVTQTPRYLIKTRGQQVTLSCSPISGHRSVSWYQQTPGQGLQFLFEYFSETQRNKGNFPGRFSGRQFSNSRSEMNVSTLELGDSALYLCASSLLGMVYNEQFFGPGTRLTVL.

The rearrangement links TRBV2 to TRBJ1-1. This CDR3 region has 14 residues. Germline V gene sequence: CDR1 SNHLY, CDR2 FYNNEI. CDR3 region: CATTGEGGTTEAFF.

V gene TRBV5-1 combines with J gene TRBJ2-1; TCRdb calls TRBD1, which cannot be checked without DNA. Germline-derived CDR1 and CDR2 are SGHRS and YFSETQ. CDR3 size: 16 residues. CDR3: CASSLGGTGVFNEQFF.

This chain uses TRBV12-3 or TRBV12-4 with TRBJ2-7; there is no DNA to check the TCRdb D call of TRBD2. The CDR3 sequence is 16 residues long. CDR3 sequence: CASSASPVRLAAEQYF.

The chain has TRBV18 and TRBJ2-7. Looked up from germline, CDR1 is KGHSH and CDR2 is LQKENI. This CDR3 has 13 amino acids. The CDR3 here is CASSPPGIYEQYF.

The J gene is TRBJ2-1, the V gene TRBV5-8; with no DNA, the TCRdb D assignment of TRBD1 cannot be verified. CDR1 is SGHTS and CDR2 is YDEGEE in the germline V gene. The CDR3 has 14 residues. CDR3 sequence reads: CASSHLVGVDEQFF.

J is TRBJ2-3 and V is TRBV2; the D call from TCRdb, TRBD2, cannot be confirmed without DNA. CDR1 is SNHLY, CDR2 FYNNEI, per germline. The CDR3 is 18 amino acids. CDR3 loop: CASSVPETSGRWTDTQYF.

The gene calls are TRBV7-3 and TRBJ2-1. Germline CDR1 SGHTA, CDR2 FQGTGA. The CDR3 is 16 amino acids. CDR3 in amino acids: CASSLVLANSYNEQFF.

V is TRBV12-5 and J is TRBJ1-5. Germline-derived CDR1 and CDR2 are LGHNT and FRNRAP. The CDR3 has 15 residues. The CDR3 sequence: CASGHTTAGNQPQHF.

The genes are TRBV5-1 and TRBJ1-3; TCRdb's assignment of TRBD1 cannot be checked, as there is no DNA. From germline, CDR1 is SGHRS and CDR2 YFSETQ. The CDR3 is made up of 16 amino acids. The CDR3 reads CASSLGSGTTGNTIYF.

The chain employs TRBV4-2 and TRBJ2-3; TCRdb designates TRBD1, a call that cannot be tested without DNA. Per the germline V gene, CDR1 is LGHNA and CDR2 is YNFKEQ. This CDR3 comprises 16 residues. The CDR3 is CASSQDAPGGTDTQYF.

This chain joins TRBV7-6 and TRBJ2-3; absent DNA, TCRdb's TRBD2 call cannot be checked. This CDR3 contains 15 residues. Germline V lookup: CDR1 SGHVS, CDR2 FNYEAQ. CDR3 sequence reads: CASSLRGGRTDTQYF.

This sequence joins TRBV2 and TRBJ2-3; TCRdb lists TRBD2, though no DNA is available to test this call. Germline CDR1 is SNHLY and CDR2 is FYNNEI. The CDR3 is 16 residues long. CDR3 region: CASSVGALLSTDTQYF.

V is TRBV5-1 and J is TRBJ2-5; TCRdb names TRBD1, which stays unverified in the absence of DNA. Germline-derived CDR1 and CDR2 are SGHRS and YFSETQ. The CDR3 runs 15 residues. The CDR3 loop reads CASRLSGGSQETQYF.

The chain uses TRBV29-1 and TRBJ2-2; TCRdb's D call, TRBD1, is unchecked because there is no DNA. Germline V gives CDR1 SQVTM, CDR2 ANQGSEA. This CDR3 comprises 12 residues. The CDR3 here is CSVDVGAGELFF.

The V call is TRBV5-1, the J call TRBJ2-2; TCRdb gives TRBD1 as the D gene, but with no DNA this cannot be confirmed. Germline values: CDR1 SGHRS, CDR2 YFSETQ. CDR3 size: 15 residues. The CDR3 reads CASSLFDRVTGELFF. Supplemented by reference TRBV5-1 and TRBJ2-2, the full variable domain reads KAGVTQTPRYLIKTRGQQVTLSCSPISGHRSVSWYQQTPGQGLQFLFEYFSETQRNKGNFPGRFSGRQFSNSRSEMNVSTLELGDSALYLCASSLFDRVTGELFFGEGSRLTVL.

The chain is built from TRBV25-1 and TRBJ2-1; TCRdb gives TRBD2 as the D gene, but with no DNA this cannot be confirmed. Germline V lookup: CDR1 MGHDK, CDR2 SYGVNS. The CDR3 loop spans 15 amino acids. CDR3 region: CASRTPASGGHEQFF.

The chain is built from TRBV12-3 or TRBV12-4 and TRBJ1-4; the D call from TCRdb, TRBD1, cannot be confirmed without DNA. There are 16 residues in the CDR3. CDR3: CASSEQRDSFNEKLFF.

The chain employs TRBV3-1 and TRBJ1-1. This CDR3 contains 13 residues. Looked up from germline, CDR1 is LGHDT and CDR2 is YNNKEL (reference sequence). CDR3 region: CASSQERGTEAFF.

The chain employs TRBV5-4 and TRBJ2-7. CDR3 length: 13 residues. CDR1 and CDR2 from the germline V gene are SGHNT and YYREEE (reference sequence). The CDR3 spells CASSWERSYEQYF.

V gene TRBV15 combines with J gene TRBJ2-3. The germline V gene has CDR1 LNHNV and CDR2 YYDKDF (reference sequence). This CDR3 region has 12 residues. The CDR3 region is CATSTLGDTQYF.